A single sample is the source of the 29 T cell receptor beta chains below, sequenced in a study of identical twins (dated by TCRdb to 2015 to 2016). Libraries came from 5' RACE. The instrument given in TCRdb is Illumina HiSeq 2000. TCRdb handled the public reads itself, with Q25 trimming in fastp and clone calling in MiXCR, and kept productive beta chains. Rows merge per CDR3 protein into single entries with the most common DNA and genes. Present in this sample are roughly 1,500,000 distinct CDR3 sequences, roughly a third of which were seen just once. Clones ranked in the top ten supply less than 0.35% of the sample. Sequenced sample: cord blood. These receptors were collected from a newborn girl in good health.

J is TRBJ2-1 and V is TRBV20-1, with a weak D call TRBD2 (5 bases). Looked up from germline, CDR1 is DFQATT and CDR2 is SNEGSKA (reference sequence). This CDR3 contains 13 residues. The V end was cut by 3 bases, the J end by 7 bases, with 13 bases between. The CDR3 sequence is CSASELAGNEQFF. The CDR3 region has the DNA TGCAGTGCTAGTGAGCTAGCCGGGAATGAGCAGTTCTTC.

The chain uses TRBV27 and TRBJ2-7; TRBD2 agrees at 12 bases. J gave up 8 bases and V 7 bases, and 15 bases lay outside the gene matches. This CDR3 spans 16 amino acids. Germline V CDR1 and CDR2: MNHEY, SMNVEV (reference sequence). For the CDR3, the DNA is TGTGCCAGCACTGAATCCGGGACTAGCGGGCGGAAAAAGCAGTACTTC. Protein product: CASTESGTSGRKKQYF.

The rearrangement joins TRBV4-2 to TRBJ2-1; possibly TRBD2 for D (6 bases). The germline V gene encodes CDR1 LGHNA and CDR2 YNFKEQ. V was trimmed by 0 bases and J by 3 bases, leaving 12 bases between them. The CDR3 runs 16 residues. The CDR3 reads CASSQDPRGLYNEQFF. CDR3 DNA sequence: TGTGCCAGCAGCCAAGATCCGCGGGGCCTCTACAATGAGCAGTTCTTC.

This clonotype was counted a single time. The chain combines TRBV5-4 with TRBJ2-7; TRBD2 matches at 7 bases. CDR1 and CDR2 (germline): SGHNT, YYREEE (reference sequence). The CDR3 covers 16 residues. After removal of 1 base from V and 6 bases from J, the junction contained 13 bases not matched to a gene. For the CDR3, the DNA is TGTGCCAGCAGCTTGCCCCTCCAAGCGGGAACCTTCGAGCAGTACTTC. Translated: CASSLPLQAGTFEQYF.

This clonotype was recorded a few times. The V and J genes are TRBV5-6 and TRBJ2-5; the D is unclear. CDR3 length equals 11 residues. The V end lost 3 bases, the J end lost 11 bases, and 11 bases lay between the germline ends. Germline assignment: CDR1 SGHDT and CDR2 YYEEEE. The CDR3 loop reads CASSWSNEQYF. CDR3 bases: TGTGCCAGCAGCTGGTCAAATGAGCAGTACTTC.

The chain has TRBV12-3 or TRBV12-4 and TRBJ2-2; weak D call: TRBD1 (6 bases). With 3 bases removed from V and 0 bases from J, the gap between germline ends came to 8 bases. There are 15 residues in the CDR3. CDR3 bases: TGTGCCAGCAGTTTTCACAGGGCGAACACCGGGGAGCTGTTTTTT. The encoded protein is CASSFHRANTGELFF.

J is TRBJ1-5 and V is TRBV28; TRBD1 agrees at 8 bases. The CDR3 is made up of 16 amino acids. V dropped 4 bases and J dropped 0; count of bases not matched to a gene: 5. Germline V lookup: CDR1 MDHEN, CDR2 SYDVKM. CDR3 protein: CASSSRGQGSNQPQHF. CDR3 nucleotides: TGTGCCAGCAGTTCCAGAGGACAGGGTAGCAATCAGCCCCAGCATTTT.

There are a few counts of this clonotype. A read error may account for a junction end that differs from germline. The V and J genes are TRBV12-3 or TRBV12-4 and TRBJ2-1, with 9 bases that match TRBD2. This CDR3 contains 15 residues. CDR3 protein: CASSLASGVSNEQFF. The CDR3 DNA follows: TGTGCCAGCAGTCTAGCTAGCGGGGTGAGCAATGAGCAGTTCTTC.

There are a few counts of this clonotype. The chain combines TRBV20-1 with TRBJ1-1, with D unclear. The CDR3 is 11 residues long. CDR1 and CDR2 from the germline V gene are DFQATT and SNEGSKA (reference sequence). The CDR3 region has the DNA TGCAGGGGGAGGACGAACACTGAAGCTTTCTTT. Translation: CRGRTNTEAFF.

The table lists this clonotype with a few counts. CDR3 nucleotide sequence: TGTGCCAGCAGCGTCACAGGGGGCTCTGAAGCTTTCTTT. It encodes CASSVTGGSEAFF. The chain employs TRBV9 and TRBJ1-1; 9 positions agree with TRBD1. In germline, CDR1 is SGDLS, CDR2 YYNGEE. The CDR3 covers 13 residues. V shed 2 bases, J shed 6 bases, and the junction held 2 bases outside the gene matches.

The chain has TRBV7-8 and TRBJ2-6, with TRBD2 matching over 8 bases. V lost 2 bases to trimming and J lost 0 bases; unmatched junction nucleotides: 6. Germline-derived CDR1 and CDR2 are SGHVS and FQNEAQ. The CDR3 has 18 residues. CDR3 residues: CASSLYREGYSGANVLTF. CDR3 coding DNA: TGTGCCAGCAGCTTATATCGGGAGGGATACTCTGGGGCCAACGTCCTGACTTTC.

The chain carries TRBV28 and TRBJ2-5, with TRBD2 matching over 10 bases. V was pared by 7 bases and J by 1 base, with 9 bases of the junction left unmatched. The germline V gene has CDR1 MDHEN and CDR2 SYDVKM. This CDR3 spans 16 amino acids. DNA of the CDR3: TGTGCCAGCAATCTCTCTAGCGGGAGATCCCAAGAGACCCAGTACTTC. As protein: CASNLSSGRSQETQYF.

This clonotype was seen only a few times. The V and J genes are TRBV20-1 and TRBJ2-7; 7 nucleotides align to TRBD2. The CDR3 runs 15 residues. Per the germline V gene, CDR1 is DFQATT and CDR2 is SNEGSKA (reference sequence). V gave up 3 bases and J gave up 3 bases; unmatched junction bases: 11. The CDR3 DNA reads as TGCAGTGCTAGGCCAAGGACTAGTGGGCTCTACGAGCAGTACTTC. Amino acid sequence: CSARPRTSGLYEQYF.

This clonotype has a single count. CDR3 sequence reads: CSVVGIEEARYGYTF. In nucleotides, the CDR3 is TGCAGCGTTGTCGGAATTGAGGAGGCGCGGTATGGCTACACCTTC. This chain connects TRBV29-1 to TRBJ1-2, with D uncertain. The germline V and J ends were trimmed by 4 bases and 5 bases, with 20 bases remaining between them. This CDR3 region has 15 residues. Germline V gives CDR1 SQVTM, CDR2 ANQGSEA.

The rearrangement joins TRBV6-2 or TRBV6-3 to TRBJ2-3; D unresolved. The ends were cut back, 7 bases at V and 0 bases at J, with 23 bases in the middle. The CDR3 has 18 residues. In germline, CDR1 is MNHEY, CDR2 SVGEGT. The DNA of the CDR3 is TGTGCCAGCAAAGCGACGGTTGCTCCGAGGTCTAGCACAGATACGCAGTATTTT. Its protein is CASKATVAPRSSTDTQYF.

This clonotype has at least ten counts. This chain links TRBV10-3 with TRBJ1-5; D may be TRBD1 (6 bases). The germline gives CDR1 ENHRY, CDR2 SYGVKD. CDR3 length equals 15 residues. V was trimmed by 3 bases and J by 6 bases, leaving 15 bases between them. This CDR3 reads CAISEDRKASQPQHF. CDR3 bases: TGTGCCATCAGTGAAGACAGGAAAGCTTCTCAGCCCCAGCATTTT.

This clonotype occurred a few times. This chain's CDR3 is CASSFKGTANTGELFF. In nucleotides, the CDR3 is TGTGCCAGCAGTTTTAAGGGGACAGCTAACACCGGGGAGCTGTTTTTT. The chain recombines TRBV12-3 or TRBV12-4 with TRBJ2-2; 7 bases are shared with TRBD1. V lost 3 bases, J lost 2 bases, and 6 bases stayed unmatched. This CDR3 region has 16 residues.

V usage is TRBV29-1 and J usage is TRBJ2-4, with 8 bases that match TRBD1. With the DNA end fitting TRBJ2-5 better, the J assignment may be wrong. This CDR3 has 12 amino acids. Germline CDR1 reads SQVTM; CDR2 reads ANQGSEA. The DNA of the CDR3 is TGCAGCGTGGCGACAGGGGCAGAGACCCAGTACTTC. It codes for CSVATGAETQYF.

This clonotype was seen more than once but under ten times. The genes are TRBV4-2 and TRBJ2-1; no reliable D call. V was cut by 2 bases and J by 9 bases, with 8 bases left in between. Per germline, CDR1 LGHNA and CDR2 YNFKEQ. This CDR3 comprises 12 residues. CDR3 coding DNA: TGTGCCAGCAGCCAACCCCAAGGTGAGCAGTTCTTC. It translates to CASSQPQGEQFF.

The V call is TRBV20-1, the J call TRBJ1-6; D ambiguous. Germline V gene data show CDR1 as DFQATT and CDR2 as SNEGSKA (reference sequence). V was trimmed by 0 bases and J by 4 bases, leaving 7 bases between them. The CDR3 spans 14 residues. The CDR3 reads CSAREPNYNSPLHF. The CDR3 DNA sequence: TGCAGTGCTAGAGAACCCAATTATAATTCACCCCTCCACTTT.

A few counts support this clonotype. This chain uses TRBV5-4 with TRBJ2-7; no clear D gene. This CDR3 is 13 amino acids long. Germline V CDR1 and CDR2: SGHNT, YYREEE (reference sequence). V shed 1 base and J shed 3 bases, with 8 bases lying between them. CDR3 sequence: CASSLWASYEQYF. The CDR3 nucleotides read TGTGCCAGCAGCTTGTGGGCGAGCTACGAGCAGTACTTC. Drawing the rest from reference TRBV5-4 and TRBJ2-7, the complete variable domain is ETGVTQSPTHLIKTRGQQVTLRCSSQSGHNTVSWYQQALGQGPQFIFQYYREEENGRGNFPPRFSGLQFPNYSSELNVNALELDDSALYLCASSLWASYEQYFGPGTRLTVT.

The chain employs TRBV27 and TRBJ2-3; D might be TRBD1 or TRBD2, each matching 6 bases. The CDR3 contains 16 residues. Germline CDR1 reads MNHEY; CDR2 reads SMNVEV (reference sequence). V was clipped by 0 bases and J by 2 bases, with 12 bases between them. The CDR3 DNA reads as TGTGCCAGCAGTTTATCAAGAGGGGGGTTCACAGATACGCAGTATTTT. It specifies CASSLSRGGFTDTQYF.

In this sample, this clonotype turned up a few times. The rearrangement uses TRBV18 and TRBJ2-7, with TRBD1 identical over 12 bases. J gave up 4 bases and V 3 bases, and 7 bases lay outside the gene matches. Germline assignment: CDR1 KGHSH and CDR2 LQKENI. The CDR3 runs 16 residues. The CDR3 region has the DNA TGTGCCAGCTCACCCTACCGGGACAGGGGGCCATACGAGCAGTACTTC. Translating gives CASSPYRDRGPYEQYF.

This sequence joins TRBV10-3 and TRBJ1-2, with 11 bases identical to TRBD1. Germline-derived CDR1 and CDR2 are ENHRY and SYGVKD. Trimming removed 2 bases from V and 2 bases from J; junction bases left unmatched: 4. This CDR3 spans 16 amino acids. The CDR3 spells CAISEGQGATNYGYTF. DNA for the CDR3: TGTGCCATCAGTGAGGGACAGGGGGCGACGAACTATGGCTACACCTTC.

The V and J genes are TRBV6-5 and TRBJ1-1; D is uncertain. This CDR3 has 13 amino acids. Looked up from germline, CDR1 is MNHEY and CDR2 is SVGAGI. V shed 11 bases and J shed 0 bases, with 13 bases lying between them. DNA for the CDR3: TGTGCCGTCACCGGACTGATGAACACTGAAGCTTTCTTT. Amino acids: CAVTGLMNTEAFF.

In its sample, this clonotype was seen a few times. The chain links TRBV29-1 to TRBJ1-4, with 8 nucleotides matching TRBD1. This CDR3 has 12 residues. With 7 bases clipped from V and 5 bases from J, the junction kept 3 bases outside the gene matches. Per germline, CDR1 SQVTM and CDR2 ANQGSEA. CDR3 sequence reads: CSGTGPNEKLFF. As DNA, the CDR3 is TGCAGCGGGACAGGGCCAAATGAAAAACTGTTTTTT.

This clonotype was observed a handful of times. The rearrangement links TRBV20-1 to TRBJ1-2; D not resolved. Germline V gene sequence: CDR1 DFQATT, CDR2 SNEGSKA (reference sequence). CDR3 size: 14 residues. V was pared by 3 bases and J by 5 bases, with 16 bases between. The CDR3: CSASGGFPGYGYTF. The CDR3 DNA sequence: TGCAGTGCTAGTGGCGGATTTCCGGGTTATGGCTACACCTTC.

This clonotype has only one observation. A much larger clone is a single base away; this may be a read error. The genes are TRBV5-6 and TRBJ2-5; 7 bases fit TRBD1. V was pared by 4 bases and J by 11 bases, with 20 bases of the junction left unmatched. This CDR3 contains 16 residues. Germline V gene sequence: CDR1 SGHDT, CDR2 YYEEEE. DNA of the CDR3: TGTGCCAGCAGCCATAACCTGGACAGGCCTGGGCATGAGCAGTACTTC. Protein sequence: CASSHNLDRPGHEQYF.

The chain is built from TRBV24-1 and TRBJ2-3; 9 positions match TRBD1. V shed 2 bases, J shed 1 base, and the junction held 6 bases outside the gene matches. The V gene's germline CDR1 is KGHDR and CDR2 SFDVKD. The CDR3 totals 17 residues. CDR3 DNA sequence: TGTGCCACCAGTGATTCACAACACAGGGGGCGCACAGATACGCAGTATTTT. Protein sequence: CATSDSQHRGRTDTQYF.